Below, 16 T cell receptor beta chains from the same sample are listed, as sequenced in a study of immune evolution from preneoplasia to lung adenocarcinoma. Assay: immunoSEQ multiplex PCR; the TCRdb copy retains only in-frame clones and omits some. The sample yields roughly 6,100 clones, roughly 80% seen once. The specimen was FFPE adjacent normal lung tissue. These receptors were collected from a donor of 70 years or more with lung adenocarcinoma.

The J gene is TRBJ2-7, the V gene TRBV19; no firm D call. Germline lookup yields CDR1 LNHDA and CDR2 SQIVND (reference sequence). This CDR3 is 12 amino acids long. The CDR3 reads CASGPHSYEQYF. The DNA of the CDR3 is TGTGCTTCAGGACCCCACTCCTACGAGCAGTACTTC.

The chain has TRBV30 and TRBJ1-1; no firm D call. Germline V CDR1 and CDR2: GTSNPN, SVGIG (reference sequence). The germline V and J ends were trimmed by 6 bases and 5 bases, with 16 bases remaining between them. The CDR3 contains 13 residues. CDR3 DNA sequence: TGTGCCTGCATTAAGGGAGGAATTACTGAAGCTTTCTTT. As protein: CACIKGGITEAFF.

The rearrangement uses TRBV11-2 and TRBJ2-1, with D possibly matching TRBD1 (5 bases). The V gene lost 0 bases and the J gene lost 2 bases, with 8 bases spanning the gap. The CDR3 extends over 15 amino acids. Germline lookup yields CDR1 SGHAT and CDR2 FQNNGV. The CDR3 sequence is CASSLDAGPYNEQFF. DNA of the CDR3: TGTGCCAGCAGCTTAGACGCAGGGCCCTACAATGAGCAGTTCTTC.

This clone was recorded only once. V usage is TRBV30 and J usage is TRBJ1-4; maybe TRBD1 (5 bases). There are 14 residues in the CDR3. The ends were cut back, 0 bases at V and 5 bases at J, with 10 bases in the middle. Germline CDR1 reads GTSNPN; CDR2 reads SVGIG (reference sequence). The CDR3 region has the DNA TGTGCCTGGAGTGTGGAGCAGGGCAATGAAAAACTGTTTTTT. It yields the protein CAWSVEQGNEKLFF.

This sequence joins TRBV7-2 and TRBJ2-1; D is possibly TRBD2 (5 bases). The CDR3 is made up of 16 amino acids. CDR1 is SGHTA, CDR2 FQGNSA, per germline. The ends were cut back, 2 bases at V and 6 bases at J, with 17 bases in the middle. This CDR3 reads CASSLRVGVLSNEQFF. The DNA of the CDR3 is TGTGCCAGCAGCTTACGAGTGGGAGTTTTATCCAATGAGCAGTTCTTC.

CDR3 nucleotides: TGTGCCTTGACAGGGTGGGGGAACACTGAAGCTTTCTTT. Translating it yields CALTGWGNTEAFF. The chain joins TRBV30 to TRBJ1-1; 7 nucleotides match TRBD1. The V gene's germline CDR1 is GTSNPN and CDR2 SVGIG (reference sequence). The CDR3 extends over 13 amino acids. The V gene end was trimmed by 7 bases and the J gene end by 1 base; junction bases not matched to a gene: 6.

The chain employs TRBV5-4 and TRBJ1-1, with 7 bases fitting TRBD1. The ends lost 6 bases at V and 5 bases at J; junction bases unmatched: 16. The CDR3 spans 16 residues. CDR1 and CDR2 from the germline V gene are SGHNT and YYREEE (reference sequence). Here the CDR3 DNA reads TGTGCCAGCACCAACCACCGGGACAGCAGTGGAACTGAAGCTTTCTTT. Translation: CASTNHRDSSGTEAFF.

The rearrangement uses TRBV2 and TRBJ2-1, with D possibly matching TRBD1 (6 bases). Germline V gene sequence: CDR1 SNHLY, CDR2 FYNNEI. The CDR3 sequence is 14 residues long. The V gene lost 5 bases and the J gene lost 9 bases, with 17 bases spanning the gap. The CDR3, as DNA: TGTGCCAGCAGTCCCTCAGGACAGATCAGTGAGCAGTTCTTC. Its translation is CASSPSGQISEQFF.

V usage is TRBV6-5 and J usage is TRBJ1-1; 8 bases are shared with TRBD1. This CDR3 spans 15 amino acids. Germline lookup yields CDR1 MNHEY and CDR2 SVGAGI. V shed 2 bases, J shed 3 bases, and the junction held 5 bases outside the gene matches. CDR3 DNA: TGTGCCAGCAGTTACACGACAGGGGAAGACACTGAAGCTTTCTTT. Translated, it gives CASSYTTGEDTEAFF.

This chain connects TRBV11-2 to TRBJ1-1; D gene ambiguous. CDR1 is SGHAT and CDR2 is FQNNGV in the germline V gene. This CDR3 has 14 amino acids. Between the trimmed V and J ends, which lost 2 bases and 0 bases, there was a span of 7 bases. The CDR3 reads CASSLTGMNTEAFF. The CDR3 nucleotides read TGTGCCAGCAGCTTAACGGGAATGAACACTGAAGCTTTCTTT.

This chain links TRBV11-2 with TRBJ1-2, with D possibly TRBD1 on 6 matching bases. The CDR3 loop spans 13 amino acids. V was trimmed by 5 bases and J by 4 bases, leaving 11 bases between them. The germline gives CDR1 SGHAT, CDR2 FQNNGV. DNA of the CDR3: TGTGCCAGCAGCCCCGGGACACCCTATGGCTACACCTTC. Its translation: CASSPGTPYGYTF.

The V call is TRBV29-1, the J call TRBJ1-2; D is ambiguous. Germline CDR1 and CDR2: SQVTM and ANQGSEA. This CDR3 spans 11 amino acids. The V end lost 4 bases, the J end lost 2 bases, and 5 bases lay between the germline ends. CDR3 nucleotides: TGCAGCGTTGCGGTAAACTATGGCTACACCTTC. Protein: CSVAVNYGYTF.

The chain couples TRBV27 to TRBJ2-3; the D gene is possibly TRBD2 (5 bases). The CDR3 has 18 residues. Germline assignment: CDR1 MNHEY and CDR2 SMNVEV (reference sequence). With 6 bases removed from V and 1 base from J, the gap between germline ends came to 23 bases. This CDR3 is CASRVRQRMGSGTDTQYF. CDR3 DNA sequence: TGTGCCAGCAGGGTTAGGCAGCGGATGGGTAGCGGCACAGATACGCAGTATTTT.

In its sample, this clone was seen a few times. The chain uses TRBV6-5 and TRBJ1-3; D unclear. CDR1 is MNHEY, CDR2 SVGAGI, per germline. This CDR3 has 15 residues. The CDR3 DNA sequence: TGTGCTCGCATTATCGAGAGGAACAGTGGAAACACCATATATTTT. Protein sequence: CARIIERNSGNTIYF.

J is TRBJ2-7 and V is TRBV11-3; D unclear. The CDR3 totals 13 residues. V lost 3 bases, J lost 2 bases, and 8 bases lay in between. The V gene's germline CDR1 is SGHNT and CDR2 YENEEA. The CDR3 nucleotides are TGTGCCAGCAGCTTGGCGACGCCCTACGAGCAGTACTTC. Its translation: CASSLATPYEQYF.

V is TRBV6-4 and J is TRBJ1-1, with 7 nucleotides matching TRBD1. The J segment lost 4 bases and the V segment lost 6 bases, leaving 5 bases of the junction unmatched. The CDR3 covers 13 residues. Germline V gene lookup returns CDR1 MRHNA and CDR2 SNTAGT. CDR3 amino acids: CASRAGDSTEAFF. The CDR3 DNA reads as TGTGCCAGCAGGGCGGGGGACAGCACTGAAGCTTTCTTT.